This T cell receptor beta chain was identified in a study of beta chain features in type 1 diabetes. Study-level points and caveats: Naive, central memory and Treg TCRB repertoires seemed to resemble each other more closely in patients than they did in healthy donors. Although PCR might favor shorter templates, it would do so equally in patients and controls. Fewer insertions but more deletions were seen at VDJ junctions in type 1 diabetes patients.

This clone was found many times. The antigen remains undetermined. The entirety of the isolated RNA underwent reverse transcription, so expressed TCRB transcripts were sequenced. Clones were read by immunoSEQ multiplex PCR, and TCRdb kept only the in-frame ones, dropping some. The sample has fewer than 400,000 clones; approximately 8.2% are singletons. V was shortened by 4 bases and J by 6 bases, with 14 bases between the two germline ends. This CDR3 spans 13 amino acids. From germline, CDR1 is SGHDT and CDR2 YYEEEE. The receptor was isolated from a young woman in good health. The chain recombines TRBV5-6 with TRBJ2-7; tentative D call: TRBD2 (6 bases). The source material was central memory CD4+ T cells from blood. This CDR3 is CASSGGTLSEQYF. The CDR3 DNA reads as TGTGCCAGCAGCGGCGGGACCCTCAGCGAGCAGTACTTC.